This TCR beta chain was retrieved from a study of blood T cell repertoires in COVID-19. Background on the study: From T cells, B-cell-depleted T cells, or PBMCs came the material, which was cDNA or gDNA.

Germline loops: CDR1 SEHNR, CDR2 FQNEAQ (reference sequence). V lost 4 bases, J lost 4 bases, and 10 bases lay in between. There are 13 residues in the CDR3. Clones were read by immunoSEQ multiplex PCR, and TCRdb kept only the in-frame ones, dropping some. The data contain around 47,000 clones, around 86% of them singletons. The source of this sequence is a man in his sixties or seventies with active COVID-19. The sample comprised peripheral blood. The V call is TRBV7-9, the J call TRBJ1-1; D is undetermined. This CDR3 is CASSSSVSTEAFF. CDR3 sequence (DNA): TGTGCCAGCAGCTCCTCGGTTAGCACTGAAGCTTTCTTT.